The 18 T cell receptor beta chains in this list originate from one sample, sequenced in a study of T cells expressing NK-cell markers (dated by TCRdb to 2018 to 2021). Library preparation employed 5' RACE. TCRdb lists the instrument as Illumina HiSeq 2000. After the reads were reprocessed by TCRdb, one entry was made per CDR3 protein sequence, with no DNA. The data table for this sample lists about 410,000 distinct CDR3 sequences. The ten largest make up roughly 10% of the sample. The sample taken for sequencing was blood T cells: a sorted CD56 or NKG2C T cell subset, CD4+ or CD8+ T cells, or bulk PBMC T cells (not recorded which). These receptors were taken from a woman between 50 and 59 years old in good health. Donor details come from another sample of the same person, matched by shared clones.

J is TRBJ2-1 and V is TRBV5-1; checking the TCRdb D call of TRBD2 is not possible without DNA. CDR1 and CDR2 (germline): SGHRS, YFSETQ. This CDR3 has 21 amino acids. The CDR3 sequence: CASSAGRMSRTSGSRDNEQFF.

This sequence joins TRBV3-1 and TRBJ2-1. The CDR3 spans 15 residues. Germline CDR1 and CDR2: LGHDT and YNNKEL (reference sequence). The CDR3 is CASSQVPDAHNEQFF.

This rearrangement joins TRBV24-1 to TRBJ2-4; TCRdb returns TRBD1, unconfirmable since there is no DNA. Per the germline V gene, CDR1 is KGHDR and CDR2 is SFDVKD. This CDR3 spans 16 amino acids. This CDR3 reads CATSATPGEAKNIQYF.

The chain is built from TRBV6-1 and TRBJ1-1. CDR1 MNHNS and CDR2 SASEGT come from the germline V gene. The CDR3 contains 12 residues. Here the CDR3 reads CASRAGSTEAFF.

The genes are TRBV5-1 and TRBJ2-1; without DNA, the TCRdb call of TRBD1 cannot be checked. The CDR3 contains 12 residues. Germline V gene lookup returns CDR1 SGHRS and CDR2 YFSETQ. The CDR3 loop reads CASSEGKDEQFF.

The V gene is TRBV12-3 or TRBV12-4, the J gene TRBJ1-5; TCRdb indicates TRBD1, and absent DNA this call remains unverified. The CDR3 consists of 14 residues. The CDR3 spells CASSPTGPYQPQHF.

The chain carries TRBV28 and TRBJ2-2; as DNA is missing, the TRBD1 call by TCRdb cannot be tested. Germline V gene lookup returns CDR1 MDHEN and CDR2 SYDVKM. This CDR3 comprises 16 residues. The CDR3 sequence: CASSPPGMSGTGELFF.

J is TRBJ2-7 and V is TRBV12-3 or TRBV12-4; the TCRdb D gene call, TRBD2, has no DNA to confirm it. The CDR3 runs 13 residues. The CDR3 protein is CASRRAGSHEQYF.

The rearrangement links TRBV5-1 to TRBJ2-3. The CDR3 loop spans 13 amino acids. CDR1 is SGHRS, CDR2 YFSETQ, per germline. The chain's CDR3 is CASSNEITDTQYF.

V gene TRBV7-3 combines with J gene TRBJ2-1; without DNA, the TCRdb call of TRBD1 cannot be checked. Germline-derived CDR1 and CDR2 are SGHTA and FQGTGA. This CDR3 is built from 14 residues. The CDR3 loop reads CASSSSQGAREQFF.

V usage is TRBV11-3 and J usage is TRBJ1-3; as DNA is missing, the TRBD1 call by TCRdb cannot be tested. The length of the CDR3 is 12 residues. Germline V gene lookup returns CDR1 SGHNT and CDR2 YENEEA. The CDR3 region is CATGAHGNTIYF.

The chain recombines TRBV11-3 with TRBJ2-5; TCRdb returns TRBD2, unconfirmable since there is no DNA. This CDR3 contains 13 residues. CDR1 is SGHNT, CDR2 YENEEA, per germline. The CDR3 region is CASSMRVQETQYF.

The V gene is TRBV7-6, the J gene TRBJ2-1; the TCRdb D gene call, TRBD2, has no DNA to confirm it. The CDR3 extends over 17 amino acids. Germline CDR1 and CDR2: SGHVS and FNYEAQ. CDR3 loop: CASSLKVAGAINNEQFF.

J is TRBJ2-3 and V is TRBV18; the TCRdb D gene call, TRBD2, has no DNA to confirm it. The CDR3 has 15 amino acids. Germline V gene sequence: CDR1 KGHSH, CDR2 LQKENI. CDR3 protein: CASSQASGYTDTQYF.

The chain recombines TRBV5-1 with TRBJ1-1; the TCRdb D gene call, TRBD1, has no DNA to confirm it. The germline gives CDR1 SGHRS, CDR2 YFSETQ. The CDR3 covers 14 residues. The CDR3 region is CASSSGQANTEAFF.

This chain joins TRBV5-1 and TRBJ2-2; TCRdb's D call of TRBD2 is untestable without DNA. The CDR3 is 15 residues long. Germline V gene lookup returns CDR1 SGHRS and CDR2 YFSETQ. CDR3 amino acids: CASSRLEAVTGELFF.

The rearrangement joins TRBV11-2 to TRBJ2-5; the D call of TRBD2 rests on TCRdb alone, since no DNA is present to check it. Germline values: CDR1 SGHAT, CDR2 FQNNGV. The CDR3 is 15 residues long. CDR3: CASSWTSGTEETQYF.

The chain is built from TRBV6-1 and TRBJ2-3. CDR3 size: 15 residues. Looked up from germline, CDR1 is MNHNS and CDR2 is SASEGT. The CDR3: CASSEVGLDTDTQYF.